The rows below give T cell receptor beta chains drawn from one sample of a study of beta chain features in type 1 diabetes. Clones were read by immunoSEQ multiplex PCR, and TCRdb kept only the in-frame ones, dropping some. The sample yields roughly 310,000 clones, approximately 10% seen once. Sequenced input: naive CD4+ T cells from blood. These receptors all stem from a woman aged 25 to 39 in good health. The CDR3 runs from the conserved cysteine through the conserved F or W. Fields, in order: clone size, CDR3 length, D gene, V gene, J gene, CDR3 protein, CDR3 DNA. The D gene is left open where the match is weak. Rows give clone size only sometimes, using once, few, many, or a class for an expanded clone.

abundance: few; len: 17; d_gene: TRBD2; v_gene: TRBV7-3; j_gene: TRBJ2-5; CDR3aa: CASSFRGSGSTAETQYF; CDR3nt: TGTGCCAGCAGCTTTCGCGGGAGCGGTAGTACGGCAGAGACCCAGTACTTC
abundance: few; len: 17; d_gene: -; v_gene: TRBV29-1; j_gene: TRBJ2-1; CDR3aa: CSVPTGGLSGRGNEQFF; CDR3nt: TGCAGCGTGCCGACAGGGGGCCTCAGCGGGAGGGGCAATGAGCAGTTCTTC
abundance: -; len: 15; d_gene: -; v_gene: TRBV11-3; j_gene: TRBJ2-1; CDR3aa: CASSLGGASYNEQFF; CDR3nt: TGTGCCAGCAGCTTAGGCGGGGCTTCCTACAATGAGCAGTTCTTC
abundance: few; len: 15; d_gene: -; v_gene: TRBV7-3; j_gene: TRBJ2-1; CDR3aa: CASSLGASGYNEQFF; CDR3nt: TGTGCCAGCAGCTTGGGGGCTAGCGGATACAATGAGCAGTTCTTC
abundance: -; len: 14; d_gene: -; v_gene: TRBV30; j_gene: TRBJ2-7; CDR3aa: CAWNAQGSSYEQYF; CDR3nt: TGTGCCTGGAATGCACAGGGAAGCTCCTACGAGCAGTACTTC
abundance: few; len: 14; d_gene: -; v_gene: TRBV9; j_gene: TRBJ1-2; CDR3aa: CASSVFGGAYGYTF; CDR3nt: TGTGCCAGCAGCGTGTTTGGGGGGGCCTATGGCTACACCTTC
abundance: -; len: 12; d_gene: -; v_gene: TRBV28; j_gene: TRBJ1-5; CDR3aa: CASSLGNQPQHF; CDR3nt: TGTGCCAGCAGTCTCGGGAATCAGCCCCAGCATTTT
abundance: few; len: 13; d_gene: -; v_gene: TRBV11-2; j_gene: TRBJ2-4; CDR3aa: CASSLIERNIQYF; CDR3nt: TGTGCCAGCAGCTTAATAGAGAGAAACATTCAGTACTTC
abundance: few; len: 17; d_gene: TRBD1; v_gene: TRBV5-6; j_gene: TRBJ2-1; CDR3aa: CASSDTTGTGSYNEQFF; CDR3nt: TGTGCCAGCAGCGACACGACCGGGACAGGGAGCTACAATGAGCAGTTCTTC
abundance: -; len: 15; d_gene: TRBD2; v_gene: TRBV14; j_gene: TRBJ2-5; CDR3aa: CASSRGLAGAGTQYF; CDR3nt: TGTGCCAGCAGCCGGGGACTAGCGGGTGCTGGGACCCAGTACTTC
abundance: few; len: 14; d_gene: TRBD2; v_gene: TRBV29-1; j_gene: TRBJ2-1; CDR3aa: CSSGTSGSFDEQFF; CDR3nt: TGCAGCTCCGGGACTAGCGGGAGTTTCGATGAGCAGTTCTTC
abundance: -; len: 15; d_gene: -; v_gene: TRBV30; j_gene: TRBJ1-2; CDR3aa: CAWRVSTSRDYGYTF; CDR3nt: TGTGCCTGGAGAGTTTCGACCAGTCGGGACTATGGCTACACCTTC
abundance: -; len: 14; d_gene: -; v_gene: TRBV6-5; j_gene: TRBJ2-6; CDR3aa: CASSGPGVANVLTF; CDR3nt: TGTGCCAGCAGTGGCCCAGGGGTGGCCAACGTCCTGACTTTC
abundance: -; len: 16; d_gene: -; v_gene: TRBV9; j_gene: TRBJ2-7; CDR3aa: CASSVEGGGFSYEQYF; CDR3nt: TGTGCCAGCAGCGTAGAAGGTGGCGGGTTCTCCTACGAGCAGTACTTC
abundance: -; len: 14; d_gene: TRBD2; v_gene: TRBV6-6; j_gene: TRBJ2-1; CDR3aa: CASSVGTSLDEQFF; CDR3nt: TGTGCCAGCAGTGTAGGGACTAGTCTGGATGAGCAGTTCTTC
abundance: -; len: 14; d_gene: TRBD1; v_gene: TRBV7-2; j_gene: TRBJ2-3; CDR3aa: CASSRDRSTDTQYF; CDR3nt: TGTGCCAGCAGCAGGGACAGAAGCACAGATACGCAGTATTTT
abundance: few; len: 15; d_gene: -; v_gene: TRBV18; j_gene: TRBJ1-1; CDR3aa: CASSDRGTSNTEAFF; CDR3nt: TGTGCCAGCTCCGACCGGGGGACTTCGAACACTGAAGCTTTCTTT
abundance: -; len: 13; d_gene: TRBD2; v_gene: TRBV19; j_gene: TRBJ2-5; CDR3aa: CASRLAGVETQYF; CDR3nt: TGTGCCAGTAGACTAGCGGGAGTCGAGACCCAGTACTTC
abundance: few; len: 16; d_gene: TRBD2; v_gene: TRBV25-1; j_gene: TRBJ2-7; CDR3aa: CASSDPSGGKWYEQYF; CDR3nt: TGTGCCAGCAGTGACCCTAGCGGTGGCAAGTGGTACGAGCAGTACTTC
abundance: -; len: 19; d_gene: TRBD1; v_gene: TRBV11-2; j_gene: TRBJ2-1; CDR3aa: CASSLSRTGLQETYNEQFF; CDR3nt: TGTGCCAGCAGCCTCTCCAGGACAGGGCTTCAAGAAACCTACAATGAGCAGTTCTTC
abundance: -; len: 13; d_gene: -; v_gene: TRBV6-5; j_gene: TRBJ2-1; CDR3aa: CASSYSVGGPRFF; CDR3nt: TGTGCCAGCAGTTACTCCGTCGGGGGTCCCAGGTTCTTC
abundance: -; len: 13; d_gene: -; v_gene: TRBV30; j_gene: TRBJ1-3; CDR3aa: CAWTTGTGNTIYF; CDR3nt: TGTGCCTGGACTACAGGGACTGGAAACACCATATATTTT
abundance: many; len: 10; d_gene: TRBD1; v_gene: TRBV29-1; j_gene: TRBJ2-1; CDR3aa: CSDGRTGRFF; CDR3nt: TGCAGCGACGGAAGGACAGGGCGGTTCTTC
abundance: -; len: 14; d_gene: TRBD2; v_gene: TRBV9; j_gene: TRBJ2-1; CDR3aa: CASSVAGLAGGPFF; CDR3nt: TGTGCCAGCAGCGTAGCGGGACTAGCGGGAGGGCCGTTCTTC
abundance: -; len: 15; d_gene: -; v_gene: TRBV4-2; j_gene: TRBJ2-3; CDR3aa: CASSQVQGLTDTQYF; CDR3nt: TGTGCCAGCAGCCAAGTTCAGGGCCTCACAGATACGCAGTATTTT
abundance: -; len: 15; d_gene: TRBD1; v_gene: TRBV4-3; j_gene: TRBJ1-3; CDR3aa: CASSQGDRAGNTIYF; CDR3nt: TGCGCCAGCAGCCAAGGGGACAGAGCCGGAAACACCATATATTTT
abundance: -; len: 12; d_gene: TRBD1; v_gene: TRBV29-1; j_gene: TRBJ1-2; CDR3aa: CSVADRSYGYTF; CDR3nt: TGCAGCGTCGCGGACAGGAGCTATGGCTACACCTTC
abundance: few; len: 11; d_gene: -; v_gene: TRBV30; j_gene: TRBJ2-1; CDR3aa: CAWSVAYEQFF; CDR3nt: TGTGCCTGGAGTGTAGCCTATGAGCAGTTCTTC
abundance: few; len: 15; d_gene: TRBD1; v_gene: TRBV18; j_gene: TRBJ2-7; CDR3aa: CASSPLTGVPYEQYF; CDR3nt: TGTGCCAGCTCACCACTCACAGGGGTCCCCTACGAGCAGTACTTC
abundance: once; len: 16; d_gene: -; v_gene: TRBV28; j_gene: TRBJ1-1; CDR3aa: CASSFTTGYLGTEAFF; CDR3nt: TGTGCCAGCAGTTTTACCACAGGGTATCTGGGCACTGAAGCTTTCTTT
abundance: -; len: 14; d_gene: TRBD2; v_gene: TRBV6-5; j_gene: TRBJ2-7; CDR3aa: CATSLREGGYEQYF; CDR3nt: TGTGCCACCAGCTTGCGGGAGGGGGGATACGAGCAGTACTTC
abundance: few; len: 14; d_gene: -; v_gene: TRBV6-6; j_gene: TRBJ2-7; CDR3aa: CASRPGQNSYEQYF; CDR3nt: TGTGCCAGCAGACCGGGACAAAACTCCTACGAGCAGTACTTC
abundance: few; len: 15; d_gene: TRBD2; v_gene: TRBV30; j_gene: TRBJ2-2; CDR3aa: CAWTRLATNTGELFF; CDR3nt: TGTGCCTGGACCAGACTAGCGACTAACACCGGGGAGCTGTTTTTT
abundance: -; len: 15; d_gene: -; v_gene: TRBV7-3; j_gene: TRBJ1-1; CDR3aa: CASSLRPHPGTEAFF; CDR3nt: TGTGCCAGCAGCTTAAGACCGCACCCGGGCACTGAAGCTTTCTTT
abundance: -; len: 15; d_gene: -; v_gene: TRBV21-1; j_gene: TRBJ2-1; CDR3aa: CASSSKRLATNEQFF; CDR3nt: TGTGCCAGCAGCTCAAAGAGGCTAGCTACCAATGAGCAGTTCTTC
abundance: few; len: 15; d_gene: -; v_gene: TRBV18; j_gene: TRBJ2-2; CDR3aa: CASSPPSTLIRELFF; CDR3nt: TGTGCCAGCTCACCACCGTCAACTCTGATAAGGGAGCTGTTTTTT
abundance: -; len: 14; d_gene: TRBD1; v_gene: TRBV5-4; j_gene: TRBJ2-5; CDR3aa: CASSPPGQQETQYF; CDR3nt: TGTGCCAGCAGCCCCCCGGGACAGCAAGAGACCCAGTACTTC
abundance: -; len: 15; d_gene: -; v_gene: TRBV28; j_gene: TRBJ2-2; CDR3aa: CASSFLSGSTGELFF; CDR3nt: TGTGCCAGCAGTTTTTTATCGGGGTCGACCGGGGAGCTGTTTTTT
abundance: few; len: 14; d_gene: TRBD2; v_gene: TRBV18; j_gene: TRBJ2-1; CDR3aa: CASSPPGLADEQFF; CDR3nt: TGTGCCAGCTCACCACCTGGTCTAGCGGATGAGCAGTTCTTC